This T cell receptor (beta chain) comes out of a study of blood T cell repertoires in COVID-19. Study-wide background: Specimens from acute and convalescent COVID-19 originated in the United States, Italy and Spain. In each case, the material was cDNA or gDNA derived from T cells, B-cell-depleted T cells, or PBMCs.

Grouping used clinical history reported by participants in a survey and questionnaire. The germline V gene has CDR1 SGHTA and CDR2 FQGNSA. V was trimmed by 2 bases and J by 6 bases, leaving 6 bases between them. The CDR3 is made up of 12 amino acids. Study processing details: Amplifying reference gene primers gave estimates of nucleated cell counts. The protocol was immunoSEQ multiplex PCR, while the TCRdb copy is restricted to in-frame clones and leaves out a portion. V, J and clone size are taken as reported in that table, and D and trimming were inferred from the DNA itself. The sample shows about 270,000 clones, 85% to 90% of them seen only once.

What was sequenced was PBMCs or T cells enriched from blood (not recorded which). The J gene is TRBJ2-3, the V gene TRBV7-2, with no clear D. This clonotype was sampled from a woman in her twenties or thirties with acute COVID-19. The CDR3 here is CASSLSRDTQYF. The CDR3 DNA sequence: TGTGCCAGCAGCTTATCTAGGGATACGCAGTATTTT. Based on the CDR3 plus reference TRBV7-2 and TRBJ2-3, the full variable domain is GAGVSQSPSNKVTEKGKDVELRCDPISGHTALYWYRQSLGQGLEFLIYFQGNSAPDKSGLPSDRFSAERTGGSVSTLTIQRTQQEDSAVYLCASSLSRDTQYFGPGTRLTVL.